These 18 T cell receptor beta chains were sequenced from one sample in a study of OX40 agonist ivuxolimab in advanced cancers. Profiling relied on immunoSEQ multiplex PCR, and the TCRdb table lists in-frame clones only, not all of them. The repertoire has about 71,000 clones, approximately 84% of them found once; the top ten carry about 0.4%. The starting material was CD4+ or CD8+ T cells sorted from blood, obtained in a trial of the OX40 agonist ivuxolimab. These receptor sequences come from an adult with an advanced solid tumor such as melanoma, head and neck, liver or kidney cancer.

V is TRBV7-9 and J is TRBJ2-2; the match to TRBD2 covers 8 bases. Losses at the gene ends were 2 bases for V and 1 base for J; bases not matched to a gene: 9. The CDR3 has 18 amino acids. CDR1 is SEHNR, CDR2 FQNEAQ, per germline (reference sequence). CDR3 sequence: CASSLLGWSGGNTGELFF. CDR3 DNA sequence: TGTGCCAGCAGCTTATTGGGTTGGAGCGGGGGGAACACCGGGGAGCTGTTTTTT.

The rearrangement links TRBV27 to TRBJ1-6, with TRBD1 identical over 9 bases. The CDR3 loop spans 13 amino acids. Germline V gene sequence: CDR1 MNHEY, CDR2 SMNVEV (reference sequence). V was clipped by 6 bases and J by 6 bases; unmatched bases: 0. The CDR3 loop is CASRDRGNSPLHF. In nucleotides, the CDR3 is TGTGCCAGCAGGGACAGGGGTAATTCACCCCTCCACTTT.

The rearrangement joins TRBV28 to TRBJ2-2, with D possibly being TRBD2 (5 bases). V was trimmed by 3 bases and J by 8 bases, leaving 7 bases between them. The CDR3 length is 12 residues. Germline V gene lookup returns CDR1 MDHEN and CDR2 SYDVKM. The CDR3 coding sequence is TGTGCCAGCAGTTTGAGGGCGGGGGAGCTGTTTTTT. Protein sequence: CASSLRAGELFF.

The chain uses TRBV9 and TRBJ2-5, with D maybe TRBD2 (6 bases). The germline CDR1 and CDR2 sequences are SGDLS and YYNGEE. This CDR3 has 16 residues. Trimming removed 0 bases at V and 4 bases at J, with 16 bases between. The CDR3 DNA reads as TGTGCCAGCAGCGTAGTGGGAGGAGGCTCGGGAGAGACCCAGTACTTC. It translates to CASSVVGGGSGETQYF.

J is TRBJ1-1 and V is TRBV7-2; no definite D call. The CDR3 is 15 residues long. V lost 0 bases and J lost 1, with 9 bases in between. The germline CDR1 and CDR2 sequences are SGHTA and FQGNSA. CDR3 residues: CASSLAEFRNTEAFF. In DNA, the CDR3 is TGTGCCAGCAGCTTAGCAGAGTTTCGGAACACTGAAGCTTTCTTT.

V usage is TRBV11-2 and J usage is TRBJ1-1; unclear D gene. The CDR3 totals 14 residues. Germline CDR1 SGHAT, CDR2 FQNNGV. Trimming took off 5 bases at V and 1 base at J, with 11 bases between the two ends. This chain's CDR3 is CASSPLSANTEAFF. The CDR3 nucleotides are TGTGCCAGCAGCCCTTTGTCGGCGAACACTGAAGCTTTCTTT.

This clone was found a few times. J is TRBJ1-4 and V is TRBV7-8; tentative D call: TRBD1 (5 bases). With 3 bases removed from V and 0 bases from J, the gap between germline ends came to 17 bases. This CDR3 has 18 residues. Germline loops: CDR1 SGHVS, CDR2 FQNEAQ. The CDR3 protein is CASSFYTPTDATNEKLFF. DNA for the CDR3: TGTGCCAGCAGCTTCTACACACCGACAGATGCAACTAATGAAAAACTGTTTTTT.

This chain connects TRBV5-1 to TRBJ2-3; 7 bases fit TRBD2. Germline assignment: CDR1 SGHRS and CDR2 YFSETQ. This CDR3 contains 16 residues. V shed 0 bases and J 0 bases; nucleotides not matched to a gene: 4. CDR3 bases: TGCGCCAGCAGCTTGGGGACTAGTCCTAGCACAGATACGCAGTATTTT. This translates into CASSLGTSPSTDTQYF.

For the CDR3, the DNA is TGCGCCAGCAGCTTGGATCAGGGAAGGACAGATACGCAGTATTTT. Protein: CASSLDQGRTDTQYF. The gene calls are TRBV5-1 and TRBJ2-3; D might be TRBD1 (5 bases). The CDR3 covers 15 residues. V dropped 0 bases and J dropped 3 bases, with 11 bases sitting between them. The germline CDR1 and CDR2 sequences are SGHRS and YFSETQ.

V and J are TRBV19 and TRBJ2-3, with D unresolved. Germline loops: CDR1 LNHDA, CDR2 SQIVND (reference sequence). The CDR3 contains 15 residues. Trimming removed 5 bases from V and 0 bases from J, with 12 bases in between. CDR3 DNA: TGTGCCAGTAGTGTTGGGCAGCCTAGCACAGATACGCAGTATTTT. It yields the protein CASSVGQPSTDTQYF.

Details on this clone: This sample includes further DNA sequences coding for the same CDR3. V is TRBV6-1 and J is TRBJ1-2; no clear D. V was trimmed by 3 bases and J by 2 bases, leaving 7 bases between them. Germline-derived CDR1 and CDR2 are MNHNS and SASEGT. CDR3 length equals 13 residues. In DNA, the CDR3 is TGTGCCAGCAGTGAGTTTCCCAACTATGGCTACACCTTC. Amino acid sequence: CASSEFPNYGYTF.

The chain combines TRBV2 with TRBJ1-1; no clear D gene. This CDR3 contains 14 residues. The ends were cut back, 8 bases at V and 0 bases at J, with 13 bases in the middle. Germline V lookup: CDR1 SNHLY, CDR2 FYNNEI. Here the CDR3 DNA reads TGTGCCAGCGCCCCAGGATTGATGAACACTGAAGCTTTCTTT. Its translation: CASAPGLMNTEAFF.

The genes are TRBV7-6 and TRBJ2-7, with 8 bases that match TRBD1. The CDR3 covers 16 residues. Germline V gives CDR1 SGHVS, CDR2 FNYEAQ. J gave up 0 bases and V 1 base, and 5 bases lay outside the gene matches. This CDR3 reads CASSLDRTGSSYEQYF. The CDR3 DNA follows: TGTGCCAGCAGCTTAGACAGGACAGGGAGCTCCTACGAGCAGTACTTC.

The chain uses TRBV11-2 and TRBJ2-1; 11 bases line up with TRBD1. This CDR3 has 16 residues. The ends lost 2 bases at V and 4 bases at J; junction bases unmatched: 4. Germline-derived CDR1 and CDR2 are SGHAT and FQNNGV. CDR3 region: CASSLLRDRGYNEQFF. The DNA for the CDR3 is TGTGCCAGCAGCTTACTCCGGGACAGGGGGTACAATGAGCAGTTCTTC.

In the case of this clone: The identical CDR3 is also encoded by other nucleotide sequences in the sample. Here the CDR3 reads CASSPGQQETQYF. Here the CDR3 DNA reads TGTGCCAGCTCACCGGGGCAGCAAGAGACCCAGTACTTC. The chain uses TRBV18 and TRBJ2-5; D might be TRBD1 (5 bases). Per germline, CDR1 KGHSH and CDR2 LQKENI. The CDR3 is 13 residues long. Deletions cut 3 bases from V and 2 bases from J, with 7 bases between.

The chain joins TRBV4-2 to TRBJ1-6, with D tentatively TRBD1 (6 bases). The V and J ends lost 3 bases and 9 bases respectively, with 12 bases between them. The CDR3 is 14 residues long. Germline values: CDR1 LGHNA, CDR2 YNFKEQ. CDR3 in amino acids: CASSHAGERSPLHF. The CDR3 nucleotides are TGTGCCAGCAGCCATGCAGGGGAGCGTTCACCCCTCCACTTT.

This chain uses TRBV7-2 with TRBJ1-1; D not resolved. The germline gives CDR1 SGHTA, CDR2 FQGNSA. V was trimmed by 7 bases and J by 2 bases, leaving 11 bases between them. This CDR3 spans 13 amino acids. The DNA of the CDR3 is TGTGCCAGCACCCTCATCTCCAACACTGAAGCTTTCTTT. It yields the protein CASTLISNTEAFF.

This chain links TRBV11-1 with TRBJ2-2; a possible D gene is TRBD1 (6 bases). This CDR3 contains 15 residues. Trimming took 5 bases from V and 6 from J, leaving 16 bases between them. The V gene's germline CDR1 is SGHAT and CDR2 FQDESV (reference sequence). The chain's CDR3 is CASSTHPTGPGELFF. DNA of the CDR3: TGTGCCAGCAGCACCCACCCGACAGGCCCCGGGGAGCTGTTTTTT. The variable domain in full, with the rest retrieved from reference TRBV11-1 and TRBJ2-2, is EAEVAQSPRYKITEKSQAVAFWCDPISGHATLYWYRQILGQGPELLVQFQDESVVDDSQLPKDRFSAERLKGVDSTLKIQPAELGDSAMYLCASSTHPTGPGELFFGEGSRLTVL.